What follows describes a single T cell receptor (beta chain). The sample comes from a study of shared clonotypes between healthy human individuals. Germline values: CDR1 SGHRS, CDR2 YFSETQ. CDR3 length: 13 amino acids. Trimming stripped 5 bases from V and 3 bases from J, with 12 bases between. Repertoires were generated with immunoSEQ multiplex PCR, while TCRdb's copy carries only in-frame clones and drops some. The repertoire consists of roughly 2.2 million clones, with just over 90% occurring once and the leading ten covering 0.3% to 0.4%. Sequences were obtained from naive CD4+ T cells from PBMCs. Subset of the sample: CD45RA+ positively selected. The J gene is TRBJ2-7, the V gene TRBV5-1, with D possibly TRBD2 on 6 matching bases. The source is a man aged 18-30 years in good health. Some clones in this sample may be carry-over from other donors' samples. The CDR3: CASRAGSLYEQYF. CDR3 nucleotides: TGCGCCAGCAGGGCCGGGAGTCTCTACGAGCAGTACTTC.